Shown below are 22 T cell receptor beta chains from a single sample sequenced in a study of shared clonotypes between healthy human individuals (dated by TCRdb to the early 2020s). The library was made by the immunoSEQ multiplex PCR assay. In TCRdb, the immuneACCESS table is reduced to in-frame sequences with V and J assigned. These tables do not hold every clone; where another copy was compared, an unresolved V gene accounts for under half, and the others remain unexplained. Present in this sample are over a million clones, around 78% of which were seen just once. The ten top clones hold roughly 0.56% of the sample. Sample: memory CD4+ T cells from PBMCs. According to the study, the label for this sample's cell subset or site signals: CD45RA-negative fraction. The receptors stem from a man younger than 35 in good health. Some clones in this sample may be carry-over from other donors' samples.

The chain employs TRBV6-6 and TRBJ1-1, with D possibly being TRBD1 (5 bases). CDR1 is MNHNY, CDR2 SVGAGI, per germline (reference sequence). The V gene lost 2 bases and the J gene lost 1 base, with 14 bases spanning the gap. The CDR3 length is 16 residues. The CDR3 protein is CASSYGPGQGNTEAFF. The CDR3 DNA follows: TGTGCCAGCAGTTACGGCCCAGGGCAGGGGAACACTGAAGCTTTCTTT.

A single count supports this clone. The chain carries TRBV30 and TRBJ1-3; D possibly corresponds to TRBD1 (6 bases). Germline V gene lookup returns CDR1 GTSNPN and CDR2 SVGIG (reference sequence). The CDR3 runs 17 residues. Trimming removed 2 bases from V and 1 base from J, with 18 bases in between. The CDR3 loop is CAWSLGGATLSGNTIYF. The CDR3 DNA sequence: TGTGCCTGGAGTCTAGGGGGGGCCACCCTTTCTGGAAACACCATATATTTT.

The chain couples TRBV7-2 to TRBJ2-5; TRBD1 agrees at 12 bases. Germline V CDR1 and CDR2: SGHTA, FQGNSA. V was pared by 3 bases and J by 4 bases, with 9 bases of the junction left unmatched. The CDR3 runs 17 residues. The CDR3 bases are TGTGCCAGCAGCTTTAGCCGGGACAGGGGGCTTAGAGAGACCCAGTACTTC. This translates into CASSFSRDRGLRETQYF.

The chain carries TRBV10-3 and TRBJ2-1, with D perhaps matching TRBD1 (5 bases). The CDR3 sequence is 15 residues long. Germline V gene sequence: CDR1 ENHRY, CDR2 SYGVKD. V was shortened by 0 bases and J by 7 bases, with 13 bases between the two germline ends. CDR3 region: CAISESNGRENEQFF. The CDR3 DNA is TGTGCCATCAGTGAGTCGAATGGCAGGGAAAATGAGCAGTTCTTC.

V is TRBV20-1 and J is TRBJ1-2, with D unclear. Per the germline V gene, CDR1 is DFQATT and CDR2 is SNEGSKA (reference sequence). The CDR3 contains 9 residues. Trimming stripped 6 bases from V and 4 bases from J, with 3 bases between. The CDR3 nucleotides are TGCAGTGCCCTCTATGGCTACACCTTC. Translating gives CSALYGYTF.

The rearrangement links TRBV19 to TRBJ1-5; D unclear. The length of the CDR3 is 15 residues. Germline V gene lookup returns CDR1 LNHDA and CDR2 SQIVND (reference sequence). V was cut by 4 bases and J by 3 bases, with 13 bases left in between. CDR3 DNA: TGTGCCAGTAGTACGGAGGGAGTCCCCAATCAGCCCCAGCATTTT. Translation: CASSTEGVPNQPQHF.

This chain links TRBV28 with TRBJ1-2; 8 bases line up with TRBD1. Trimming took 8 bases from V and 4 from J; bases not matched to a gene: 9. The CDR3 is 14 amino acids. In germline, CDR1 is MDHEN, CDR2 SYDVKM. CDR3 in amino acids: CASLRAGGSYGYTF. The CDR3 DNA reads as TGTGCCAGCCTTCGAGCAGGGGGCTCCTATGGCTACACCTTC.

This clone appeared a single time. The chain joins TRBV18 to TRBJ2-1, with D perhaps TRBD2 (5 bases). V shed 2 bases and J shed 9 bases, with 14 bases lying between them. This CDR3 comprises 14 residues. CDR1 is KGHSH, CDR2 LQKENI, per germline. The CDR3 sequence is CASSPVGAPGEQFF. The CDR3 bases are TGTGCCAGCTCACCAGTGGGAGCCCCCGGTGAGCAGTTCTTC.

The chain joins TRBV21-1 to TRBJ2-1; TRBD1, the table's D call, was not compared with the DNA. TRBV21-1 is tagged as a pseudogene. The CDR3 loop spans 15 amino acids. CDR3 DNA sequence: TGTGCCAGCAGCGAGGGGACAGGGGTTAAGGATGAGCAGTTCTTC. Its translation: CASSEGTGVKDEQFF.

CDR3 sequence (DNA): TGTGCCAGCTTAAAGCAAACTGAAGCTTTCTTT. It translates to CASLKQTEAFF. The chain has TRBV28 and TRBJ1-1; unclear D gene. Trimming pared 8 bases from V and 5 bases from J, leaving 9 bases between. The CDR3 has 11 amino acids. Germline V gene lookup returns CDR1 MDHEN and CDR2 SYDVKM.

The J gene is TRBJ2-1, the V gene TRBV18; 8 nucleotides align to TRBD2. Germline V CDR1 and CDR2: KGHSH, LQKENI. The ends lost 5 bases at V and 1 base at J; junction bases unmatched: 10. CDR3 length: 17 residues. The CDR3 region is CASSAPRGGRSYNEQFF. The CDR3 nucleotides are TGTGCCAGCTCAGCCCCGAGGGGCGGGAGGTCCTACAATGAGCAGTTCTTC.

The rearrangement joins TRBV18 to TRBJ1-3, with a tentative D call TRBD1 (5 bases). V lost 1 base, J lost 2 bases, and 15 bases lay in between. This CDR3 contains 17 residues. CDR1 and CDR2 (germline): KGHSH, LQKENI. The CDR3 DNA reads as TGTGCCAGCTCACCACGGAGTCAGGGTGAAGCTGGAAACACCATATATTTT. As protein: CASSPRSQGEAGNTIYF.

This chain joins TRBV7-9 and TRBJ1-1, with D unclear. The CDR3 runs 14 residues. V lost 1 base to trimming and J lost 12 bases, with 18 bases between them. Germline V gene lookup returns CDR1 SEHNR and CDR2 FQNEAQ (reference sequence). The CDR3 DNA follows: TGTGCCAGCAGCTTAGGGTCTACAGAGGCGATTCCTTTCTTT. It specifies CASSLGSTEAIPFF.

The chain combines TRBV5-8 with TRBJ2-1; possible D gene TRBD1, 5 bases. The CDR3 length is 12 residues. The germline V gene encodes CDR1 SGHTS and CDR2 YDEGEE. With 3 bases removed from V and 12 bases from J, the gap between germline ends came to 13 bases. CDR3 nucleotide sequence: TGTGCCAGCAGCTCAGCAGGGTCCAGGCAGTTCTTC. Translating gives CASSSAGSRQFF.

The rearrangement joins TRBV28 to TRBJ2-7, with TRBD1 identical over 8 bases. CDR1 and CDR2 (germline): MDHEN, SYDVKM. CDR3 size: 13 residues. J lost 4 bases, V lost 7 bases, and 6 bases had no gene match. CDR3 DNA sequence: TGTGCCAGCACCCCAGGGGGCTTGTACGAGCAGTACTTC. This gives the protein CASTPGGLYEQYF.

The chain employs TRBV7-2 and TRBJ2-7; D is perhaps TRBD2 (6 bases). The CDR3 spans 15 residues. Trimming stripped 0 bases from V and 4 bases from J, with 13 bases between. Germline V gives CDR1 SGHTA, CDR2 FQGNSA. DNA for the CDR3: TGTGCCAGCAGCTTAGCGATAGCGGCCCAATACGAGCAGTACTTC. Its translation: CASSLAIAAQYEQYF.

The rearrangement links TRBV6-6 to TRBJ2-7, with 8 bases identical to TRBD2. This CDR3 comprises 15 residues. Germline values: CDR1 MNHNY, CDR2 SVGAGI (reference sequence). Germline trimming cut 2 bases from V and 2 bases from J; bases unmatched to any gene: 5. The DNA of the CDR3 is TGTGCCAGCAGTTACGGGGCGGGAGGTACCTACGAGCAGTACTTC. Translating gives CASSYGAGGTYEQYF.

The CDR3 reads CASTPRASGGGYTF. The CDR3 DNA follows: TGTGCCAGCACCCCCCGAGCCTCCGGTGGGGGCTACACCTTC. J is TRBJ1-2 and V is TRBV2; D gene unclear. The CDR3 has 14 residues. V gave up 7 bases and J gave up 8 bases, with 20 bases separating them. Germline V gene lookup returns CDR1 SNHLY and CDR2 FYNNEI.

CDR3 sequence (DNA): TGTGCCAGCAGGGGGACAGGGGGCTCTCTCTCTGGGGCCAACGTCCTGACTTTC. This sequence encodes CASRGTGGSLSGANVLTF. This chain joins TRBV28 and TRBJ2-6; TRBD1 matches 12 bases. CDR1 and CDR2 (germline): MDHEN, SYDVKM. The CDR3 contains 18 residues. V dropped 6 bases and J dropped 0; count of bases not matched to a gene: 6. The whole variable domain, filled in from reference TRBV28 and TRBJ2-6, reads DVKVTQSSRYLVKRTGEKVFLECVQDMDHENMFWYRQDPGLGLRLIYFSYDVKMKEKGDIPEGYSVSREKKERFSLILESASTNQTSMYLCASRGTGGSLSGANVLTFGAGSRLTVL.

The CDR3 here is CASSFGTSGPSTDTQYF. In DNA form, the CDR3 reads TGTGCCAGCAGCTTCGGGACTAGCGGCCCTAGCACAGATACGCAGTATTTT. This chain joins TRBV7-8 and TRBJ2-3; 11 nucleotides agree with TRBD2. V gave up 3 bases and J gave up 0 bases; unmatched junction bases: 5. The CDR3 is made up of 17 amino acids. Germline V gene data show CDR1 as SGHVS and CDR2 as FQNEAQ.

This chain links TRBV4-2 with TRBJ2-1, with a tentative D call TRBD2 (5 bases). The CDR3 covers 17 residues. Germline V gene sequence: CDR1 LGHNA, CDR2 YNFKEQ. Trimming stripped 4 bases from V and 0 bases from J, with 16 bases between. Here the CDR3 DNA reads TGTGCCAGCAGCCGAAAGGAGGAAAGTATCTCCTACAATGAGCAGTTCTTC. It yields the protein CASSRKEESISYNEQFF.

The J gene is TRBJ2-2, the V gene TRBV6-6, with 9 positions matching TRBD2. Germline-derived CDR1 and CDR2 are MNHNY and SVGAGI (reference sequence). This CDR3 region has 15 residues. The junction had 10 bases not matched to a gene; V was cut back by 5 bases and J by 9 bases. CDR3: CASSPAGLAHRELFF. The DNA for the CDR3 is TGTGCCAGCAGTCCCGCCGGACTAGCGCACCGGGAGCTGTTTTTT.